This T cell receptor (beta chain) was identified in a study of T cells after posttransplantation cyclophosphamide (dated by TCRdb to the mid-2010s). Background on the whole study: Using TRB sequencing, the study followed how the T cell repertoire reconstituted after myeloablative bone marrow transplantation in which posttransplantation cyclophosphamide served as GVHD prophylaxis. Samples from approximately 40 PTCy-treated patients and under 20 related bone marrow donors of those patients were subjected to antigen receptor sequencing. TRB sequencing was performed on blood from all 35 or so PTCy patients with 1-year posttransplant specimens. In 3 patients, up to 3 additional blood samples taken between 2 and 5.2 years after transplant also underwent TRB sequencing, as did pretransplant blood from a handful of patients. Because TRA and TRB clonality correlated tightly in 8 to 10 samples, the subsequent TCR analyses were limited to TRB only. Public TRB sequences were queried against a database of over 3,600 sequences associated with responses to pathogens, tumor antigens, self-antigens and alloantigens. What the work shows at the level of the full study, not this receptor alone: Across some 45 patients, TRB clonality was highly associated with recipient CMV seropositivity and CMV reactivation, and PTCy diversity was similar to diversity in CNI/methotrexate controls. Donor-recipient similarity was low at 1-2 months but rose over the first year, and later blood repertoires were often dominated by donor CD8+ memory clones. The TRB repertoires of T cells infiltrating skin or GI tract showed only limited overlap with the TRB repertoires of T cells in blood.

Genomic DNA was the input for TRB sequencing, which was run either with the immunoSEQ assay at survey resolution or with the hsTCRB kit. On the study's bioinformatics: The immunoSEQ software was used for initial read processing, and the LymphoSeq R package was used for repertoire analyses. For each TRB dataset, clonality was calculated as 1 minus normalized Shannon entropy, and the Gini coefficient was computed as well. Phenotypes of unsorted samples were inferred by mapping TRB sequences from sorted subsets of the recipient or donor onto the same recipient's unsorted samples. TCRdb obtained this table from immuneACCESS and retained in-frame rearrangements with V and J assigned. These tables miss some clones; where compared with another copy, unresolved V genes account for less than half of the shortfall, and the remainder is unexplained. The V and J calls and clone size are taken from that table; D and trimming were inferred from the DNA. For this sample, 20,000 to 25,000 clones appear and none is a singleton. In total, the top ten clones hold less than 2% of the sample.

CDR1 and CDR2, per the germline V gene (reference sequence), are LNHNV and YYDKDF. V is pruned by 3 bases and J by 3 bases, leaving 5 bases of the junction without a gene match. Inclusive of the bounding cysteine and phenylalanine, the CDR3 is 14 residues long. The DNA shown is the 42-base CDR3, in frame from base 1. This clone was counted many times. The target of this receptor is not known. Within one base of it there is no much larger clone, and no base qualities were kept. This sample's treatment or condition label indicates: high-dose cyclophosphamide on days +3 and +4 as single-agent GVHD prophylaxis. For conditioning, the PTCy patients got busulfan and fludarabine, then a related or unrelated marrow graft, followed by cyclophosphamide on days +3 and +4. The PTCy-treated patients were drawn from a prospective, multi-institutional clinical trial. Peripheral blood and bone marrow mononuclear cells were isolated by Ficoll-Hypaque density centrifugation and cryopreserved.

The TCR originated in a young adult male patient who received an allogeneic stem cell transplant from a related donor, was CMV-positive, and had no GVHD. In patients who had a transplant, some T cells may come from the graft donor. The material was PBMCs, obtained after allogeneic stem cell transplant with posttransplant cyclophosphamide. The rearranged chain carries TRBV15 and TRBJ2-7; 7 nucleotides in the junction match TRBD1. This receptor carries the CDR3 CATSRTGTFYEQYF. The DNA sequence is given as TGTGCCACCAGCAGGACAGGGACCTTCTACGAGCAGTACTTC.